A selection of T cell receptor beta chains follows, all from one sample in a study of blood T cell repertoires in COVID-19. Repertoires were generated with immunoSEQ multiplex PCR, while TCRdb's copy carries only in-frame clones and drops some. The sample shows about 120,000 clones, under 90% of them seen only once. The specimen was peripheral blood. These receptors all stem from a man in his sixties with acute or convalescent COVID-19. The CDR3 runs from the conserved cysteine through the conserved F or W. The D gene is left open where the match is weak. Expanded clones are given a class, and other clones once, few, many or no size at all.

J | size | D | V | CDR3 | DNA
TRBJ2-7 | few | TRBD2 | TRBV12-3/TRBV12-4 | CASSPIAGGEQYF | TGTGCCAGCAGCCCGATCGCGGGGGGAGAGCAGTACTTC
TRBJ1-2 | NA | NA | TRBV28 | CASSFGNRGYTF | TGTGCCAGCAGTTTTGGAAACAGGGGCTACACCTTC
TRBJ2-1 | NA | TRBD1 | TRBV18 | CASSPPTGGTYNEQFF | TGTGCCAGCTCACCACCGACAGGGGGAACATACAATGAGCAGTTCTTC
TRBJ2-1 | NA | TRBD2 | TRBV19 | CASSIGAGVNNEQFF | TGTGCCAGTAGTATAGGGGCGGGAGTGAACAATGAGCAGTTCTTC
TRBJ2-1 | NA | TRBD2 | TRBV10-3 | CAIGLAGGPRNNEQFF | TGTGCCATCGGACTAGCGGGAGGGCCTAGGAACAATGAGCAGTTCTTC
TRBJ2-7 | few | NA | TRBV27 | CASSGGSYEQYF | TGTGCCAGCAGTGGCGGTTCCTACGAGCAGTACTTC
TRBJ1-4 | NA | NA | TRBV28 | CASSSLRSTNEKLFF | TGTGCCAGCAGTTCCCTACGGTCAACTAATGAAAAACTGTTTTTT
TRBJ2-1 | NA | TRBD1 | TRBV18 | CASSQGQPSQEQFF | TGTGCCAGCTCGCAGGGACAGCCCAGCCAGGAGCAGTTCTTC
TRBJ2-7 | NA | NA | TRBV6-1 | CASSEAQEPHF | TGTGCCAGCAGTGAAGCGCAAGAGCCTCACTTC
TRBJ2-2 | NA | TRBD1 | TRBV3-1/TRBV3-2 | CASSLTAGQGTTGELFF | TGTGCCAGCAGTCTTACGGCGGGACAGGGGACCACCGGGGAGCTGTTTTTT
TRBJ2-7 | NA | NA | TRBV27 | CASSYGGEQYF | TGTGCCAGCAGTTACGGGGGCGAGCAGTACTTC
TRBJ1-5 | NA | NA | TRBV4-3 | CASSQVLGAHQPQHF | TGCGCCAGCAGCCAAGTACTGGGAGCACATCAGCCCCAGCATTTT
TRBJ2-1 | NA | TRBD2 | TRBV6-4 | CASSENPPGTSGGNEQFF | TGTGCCAGCAGTGAAAATCCCCCCGGGACTAGTGGGGGGAATGAGCAGTTCTTC
TRBJ1-2 | NA | NA | TRBV7-8 | CASSPVHAPIQGYTF | TGTGCCAGCAGCCCCGTCCACGCTCCTATACAGGGCTACACCTTC
TRBJ1-4 | NA | NA | TRBV7-2 | CASSLDGRAGSEKLFF | TGTGCCAGCAGCTTAGATGGCAGGGCGGGAAGCGAAAAACTGTTTTTT
TRBJ2-3 | NA | NA | TRBV4-2 | CASSQDGRGGSTDTQYF | TGTGCCAGCAGCCAAGATGGGAGAGGGGGTAGCACAGATACGCAGTATTTT
TRBJ1-5 | NA | NA | TRBV5-1 | CASSLAPGGGQPQHF | TGCGCCAGCAGCTTGGCCCCGGGGGGCGGTCAGCCCCAGCATTTT
TRBJ1-1 | NA | NA | TRBV9 | CASSVGGGRGTEAFF | TGTGCCAGCAGCGTAGGTGGGGGGAGGGGCACTGAAGCTTTCTTT
TRBJ1-2 | once | TRBD1 | TRBV27 | CASSRLPTGNYGYTF | TGTGCCAGCAGCCGCCTCCCGACAGGGAACTATGGCTACACCTTC
TRBJ2-7 | NA | NA | TRBV5-1 | CASSGVLARNEQYF | TGCGCCAGCAGCGGAGTACTAGCTAGAAACGAGCAGTACTTC
TRBJ1-6 | NA | TRBD1 | TRBV6-6 | CASSIRDSYNSPLHF | TGTGCCAGCAGTATCCGGGACAGCTATAATTCACCCCTCCACTTT
TRBJ1-1 | NA | NA | TRBV19 | CASGVSGVLSTEAFF | TGTGCCAGTGGAGTATCAGGGGTTTTGAGCACTGAAGCTTTCTTT
TRBJ2-1 | NA | TRBD2 | TRBV5-1 | CASSPLAGEVNEQFF | TGCGCCAGCAGCCCCTTAGCGGGAGAAGTCAATGAGCAGTTCTTC